A single sample is the source of the 26 T cell receptor beta chains below, sequenced in a study of blood T cell repertoires in COVID-19. Produced via immunoSEQ multiplex PCR; TCRdb's table is partial and in-frame only. The profile shows some 320,000 clones, 85% of them singletons. Sequencing was done on a sample of PBMCs or T cells enriched from blood (not recorded which). Every receptor here comes from a woman under 40 who had been exposed to COVID-19.

The chain is built from TRBV4-2 and TRBJ1-1; D gene uncertain. There are 18 residues in the CDR3. V was trimmed by 0 bases and J by 0 bases, leaving 17 bases between them. Germline-derived CDR1 and CDR2 are LGHNA and YNFKEQ. CDR3 nucleotides: TGTGCCAGCAGCCAAGAAGGACTCGGCAGAAGTATGAACACTGAAGCTTTCTTT. Amino acid sequence: CASSQEGLGRSMNTEAFF.

The rearrangement links TRBV5-4 to TRBJ2-2; D gene unclear. V gave up 4 bases and J gave up 1 base, with 8 bases separating them. The CDR3 is 14 residues long. Germline V gene sequence: CDR1 SGHNT, CDR2 YYREEE (reference sequence). CDR3: CASSPRKNTGELFF. CDR3 DNA sequence: TGTGCCAGCAGCCCTAGGAAGAACACCGGGGAGCTGTTTTTT.

This clone was found many times. The chain joins TRBV27 to TRBJ2-1; 11 positions match TRBD1. Germline lookup yields CDR1 MNHEY and CDR2 SMNVEV (reference sequence). This CDR3 spans 14 amino acids. V gave up 5 bases and J gave up 8 bases; unmatched junction bases: 5. This chain's CDR3 is CASSPGTGGYEQFF. The CDR3 region has the DNA TGTGCCAGCAGTCCCGGGACAGGGGGGTATGAGCAGTTCTTC.

The chain uses TRBV19 and TRBJ1-1, with D perhaps matching TRBD1 (6 bases). Germline CDR1 reads LNHDA; CDR2 reads SQIVND (reference sequence). The CDR3 covers 18 residues. Trimming shortened V by 2 bases and J by 2 bases, and 21 bases separated the two germline ends. CDR3 DNA: TGTGCCAGTAGTATACTCTGGACAGTCTATTCCAGTAACACTGAAGCTTTCTTT. It translates to CASSILWTVYSSNTEAFF.

This chain links TRBV20-1 with TRBJ2-3, with 7 bases that match TRBD2. Germline V lookup: CDR1 DFQATT, CDR2 SNEGSKA (reference sequence). J gave up 0 bases and V 3 bases, and 3 bases lay outside the gene matches. The CDR3 loop spans 14 amino acids. CDR3 nucleotides: TGCAGTGCTAGTCGGGGGGTAAGCACAGATACGCAGTATTTT. Translating gives CSASRGVSTDTQYF.

The table lists this clone with a count of one. The rearrangement links TRBV4-3 to TRBJ2-6, with TRBD2 matching 7 bases. Germline V gene sequence: CDR1 LGHNA, CDR2 YSLEER. The CDR3 spans 17 residues. Germline trimming cut 1 base from V and 0 bases from J; bases unmatched to any gene: 3. DNA of the CDR3: TGCGCCAGCAGCCAAGTAGGCGGGGGCTCTGGGGCCAACGTCCTGACTTTC. Translated, it gives CASSQVGGGSGANVLTF.

The gene calls are TRBV6-1 and TRBJ1-2; TRBD1 might be the D (5 bases). The CDR3 is made up of 15 amino acids. Germline CDR1 reads MNHNS; CDR2 reads SASEGT. Trimming took off 0 bases at V and 8 bases at J, with 16 bases between the two ends. This CDR3 reads CASSEALGRAQGYTF. In DNA, the CDR3 is TGTGCCAGCAGTGAAGCGCTCGGCAGGGCTCAAGGCTACACCTTC.

This clone was seen only once. The CDR3 DNA is TGTGCCTGGAGTGAGGACAGGGCGACTTACGAGCAGTACTTC. Protein product: CAWSEDRATYEQYF. The V call is TRBV30, the J call TRBJ2-7; 8 bases are shared with TRBD1. This CDR3 spans 14 amino acids. In germline, CDR1 is GTSNPN, CDR2 SVGIG (reference sequence). The V gene end was trimmed by 1 base and the J gene end by 4 bases; junction bases not matched to a gene: 6.

This chain joins TRBV3-1 (or the pseudogene TRBV3-2) and TRBJ2-1; 7 positions match TRBD2. Germline trimming cut 1 base from V and 7 bases from J; bases unmatched to any gene: 10. Germline V gives CDR1 LGHDT, CDR2 YNNKEL (reference sequence). The CDR3 contains 16 residues. The CDR3 loop reads CASSQVPGRTANEQFF. CDR3 coding DNA: TGTGCCAGCAGCCAAGTACCCGGGAGGACGGCAAATGAGCAGTTCTTC.

The chain joins TRBV28 to TRBJ1-1, with a weak D call TRBD1 (5 bases). CDR1 MDHEN and CDR2 SYDVKM come from the germline V gene. Between the trimmed V and J ends, which lost 2 bases and 1 base, there was a span of 8 bases. This CDR3 contains 14 residues. The DNA for the CDR3 is TGTGCCAGCAGTTTAGCAGGGCGGAACACTGAAGCTTTCTTT. As protein: CASSLAGRNTEAFF.

As DNA, the CDR3 is TGCAGTGCTAGTAGGCAGGGTTATGGCTACACCTTC. This codes for CSASRQGYGYTF. The chain couples TRBV20-1 to TRBJ1-2, with a possible D match to TRBD1 (5 bases). Germline V gene lookup returns CDR1 DFQATT and CDR2 SNEGSKA (reference sequence). The V end was cut by 3 bases, the J end by 5 bases, with 10 bases between. The CDR3 is made up of 12 amino acids.

V gene TRBV11-1 combines with J gene TRBJ1-1, with unresolved D. The germline V and J ends were trimmed by 3 bases and 3 bases, with 11 bases remaining between them. CDR3 length: 14 amino acids. Germline values: CDR1 SGHAT, CDR2 FQDESV (reference sequence). This chain's CDR3 is CASSFISTDTEAFF. Here the CDR3 DNA reads TGTGCCAGCAGCTTCATCAGTACAGACACTGAAGCTTTCTTT.

The rearrangement uses TRBV2 and TRBJ1-4; no firm D call. The CDR3 is 10 amino acids. V was pared by 9 bases and J by 5 bases, with 4 bases between. Per the germline V gene, CDR1 is SNHLY and CDR2 is FYNNEI. The CDR3 DNA is TGTGCCAGTCAAAATGAAAAACTGTTTTTT. Its translation: CASQNEKLFF. Together with reference TRBV2 and TRBJ1-4, the CDR3 gives the full variable domain: EPEVTQTPSHQVTQMGQEVILRCVPISNHLYFYWYRQILGQKVEFLVSFYNNEISEKSEIFDDQFSVERPDGSNFTLKIRSTKLEDSAMYFCASQNEKLFFGSGTQLSVL.

The V call is TRBV19, the J call TRBJ1-3; D may be TRBD1 (5 bases). V was trimmed by 2 bases and J by 5 bases, leaving 19 bases between them. CDR3 length: 17 residues. The V gene's germline CDR1 is LNHDA and CDR2 SQIVND (reference sequence). The CDR3 nucleotides are TGTGCCAGTAGTATATTTCATTCGGGGGATTTGAGAAACACCATATATTTT. Amino acids: CASSIFHSGDLRNTIYF.

The chain is built from TRBV11-3 and TRBJ2-1; D is possibly TRBD2 (6 bases). The V end lost 1 base, the J end lost 0 bases, and 10 bases lay between the germline ends. The germline V gene has CDR1 SGHNT and CDR2 YENEEA. The CDR3 runs to 16 residues. The CDR3 sequence: CASSLVMGGSYNEQFF. CDR3 coding DNA: TGTGCCAGCAGCTTAGTGATGGGGGGCTCCTACAATGAGCAGTTCTTC. The entire variable domain, with the rest obtained from reference TRBV11-3 and TRBJ2-1, is as follows: EAGVVQSPRYKIIEKKQPVAFWCNPISGHNTLYWYLQNLGQGPELLIRYENEEAVDDSQLPKDRFSAERLKGVDSTLKIQPAELGDSAVYLCASSLVMGGSYNEQFFGPGTRLTVL.

The V gene is TRBV19, the J gene TRBJ1-2; 7 nucleotides line up with TRBD1. The CDR3 covers 14 residues. Germline V lookup: CDR1 LNHDA, CDR2 SQIVND (reference sequence). Trimming took 5 bases from V and 8 from J; bases not matched to a gene: 11. This chain's CDR3 is CASSPIDRVGGYTF. The CDR3 bases are TGTGCCAGTAGTCCGATCGACAGGGTGGGCGGCTACACCTTC.

The rearrangement links TRBV28 to TRBJ2-1; no definite D call. The CDR3 extends over 15 amino acids. V was clipped by 6 bases and J by 4 bases, with 16 bases between them. Germline V gene lookup returns CDR1 MDHEN and CDR2 SYDVKM. CDR3 region: CASRATGGNYNEQFF. CDR3 DNA sequence: TGTGCCAGCAGAGCCACTGGCGGCAATTACAATGAGCAGTTCTTC.

The genes are TRBV29-1 and TRBJ1-3, with D tentatively TRBD1 (5 bases). Looked up from germline, CDR1 is SQVTM and CDR2 is ANQGSEA. There are 15 residues in the CDR3. V dropped 0 bases and J dropped 1 base, with 10 bases sitting between them. CDR3: CSVEDKGLSGNTIYF. The DNA of the CDR3 is TGCAGCGTTGAAGATAAGGGGCTTTCTGGAAACACCATATATTTT.

The V and J genes are TRBV7-9 and TRBJ2-1; D might be TRBD2 (7 bases). Germline V gene data show CDR1 as SEHNR and CDR2 as FQNEAQ (reference sequence). V was pared by 6 bases and J by 4 bases, with 19 bases between. This CDR3 comprises 16 residues. The CDR3 bases are TGTGCCAGCAGAAGAGGAAGGGGGGGCGATTACAATGAGCAGTTCTTC. This translates into CASRRGRGGDYNEQFF. Full variable domain (outside the CDR3, taken from reference TRBV7-9 and TRBJ2-1): DTGVSQNPRHKITKRGQNVTFRCDPISEHNRLYWYRQTLGQGPEFLTYFQNEAQLEKSRLLSDRFSAERPKGSFSTLEIQRTEQGDSAMYLCASRRGRGGDYNEQFFGPGTRLTVL.

CDR3 in DNA: TGTGCCAGCAGCCCCGTAAGGGGGCGTACTGAAGCTTTCTTT. It is translated as CASSPVRGRTEAFF. V and J are TRBV7-9 and TRBJ1-1; TRBD1 agrees at 7 bases. The V and J ends lost 5 bases and 5 bases, in that order; junction bases with no gene match: 8. The CDR3 has 14 amino acids. Germline loops: CDR1 SEHNR, CDR2 FQNEAQ (reference sequence).

This clone showed up just once. The junction does not match germline at one end; this may be a read error. This chain joins TRBV12-3 or TRBV12-4 and TRBJ1-2; D not certain. The CDR3 contains 12 residues. In DNA, the CDR3 is TGTGCCAGCGATTCCGACGGAGGGCGAGCGATCTTC. Its protein product is CASDSDGGRAIF.

The rearrangement uses TRBV30 and TRBJ1-5; 10 bases align to TRBD1. Germline CDR1 is GTSNPN and CDR2 is SVGIG (reference sequence). CDR3 length: 19 amino acids. With V trimmed by 5 bases and J by 1 base, 17 bases remained unmatched. The CDR3, as DNA: TGTGCCTGGCTCACGCTAGGACAGGGGGAGTCAGGAAGCAATCAGCCCCAGCATTTT. This translates into CAWLTLGQGESGSNQPQHF.

V usage is TRBV4-1 and J usage is TRBJ2-4; D might be TRBD2 (6 bases). Trimming stripped 3 bases from V and 0 bases from J, with 12 bases between. CDR1 and CDR2 (germline): MGHRA, YSYEKL. This CDR3 contains 16 residues. This chain's CDR3 is CASSHRAGLAKNIQYF. The CDR3 DNA sequence: TGCGCCAGCAGCCACCGGGCGGGACTAGCCAAAAACATTCAGTACTTC.

The chain is built from TRBV4-1 and TRBJ1-5; D gene unclear. The V gene's germline CDR1 is MGHRA and CDR2 YSYEKL. V gave up 0 bases and J gave up 0 bases, with 6 bases separating them. The CDR3 runs 15 residues. This chain's CDR3 is CASSQDVYSNQPQHF. In nucleotides, the CDR3 is TGCGCCAGCAGCCAAGACGTATATAGCAATCAGCCCCAGCATTTT.

This clone showed up just once. The chain uses TRBV7-2 and TRBJ1-3; D is possibly TRBD1 (5 bases). The CDR3 covers 17 residues. CDR1 is SGHTA, CDR2 FQGNSA, per germline. V lost 0 bases, J lost 0 bases, and 12 bases lay in between. In nucleotides, the CDR3 is TGTGCCAGCAGCTTAGCTGGGCGGGGGAACTCTGGAAACACCATATATTTT. Its translation: CASSLAGRGNSGNTIYF.

The J gene is TRBJ2-1, the V gene TRBV6-1; D remains unclear. CDR3 size: 12 residues. Germline V CDR1 and CDR2: MNHNS, SASEGT. V was pared by 1 base and J by 10 bases, with 8 bases between. The CDR3: CASSEGPREQFF. CDR3 coding DNA: TGTGCCAGCAGTGAAGGGCCCAGGGAGCAGTTCTTC.